This T cell receptor beta chain was recorded in a study of T cell responses to AZD1222 COVID-19 vaccine. Whole-study context: Timing groups of about 4 and about 12 weeks for second doses were pooled.

General study results and limits: Vaccine-associated CD4 TCRs spanned spike, dominant at 160-218 and 743-854. Donors were chiefly white British, with a greater number of females, and clonal diversity was perhaps underestimated. Only a handful of AZD1222 recipients, more than five in all, had baseline seropositivity.

CDR3 size: 13 residues. The germline CDR1 and CDR2 sequences are LNHDA and SQIVND (reference sequence). Trimming took 7 bases from V and 4 from J; bases not matched to a gene: 4. In regard to this clone: Its antigen is currently unknown.

Data came from immunoSEQ multiplex PCR; TCRdb stores just in-frame clones and leaves some out. There are about 150,000 clones in the sample; about 94% occur only once, and under 6.5% lies in the top ten. Specimen: peripheral blood, collected on day 0 of AZD1222 vaccination. The V call is TRBV19, the J call TRBJ1-5; 7 bases fit TRBD1. The sequence was collected from an adult in good health. The CDR3 nucleotides are TGTGCCAGTAACGACAGGGCGAATCAGCCCCAGCATTTT. This translates into CASNDRANQPQHF.